This T cell receptor beta chain was found in a study of cytomegalovirus exposure and HLA in healthy donors. Overall study context: A previous analysis identified more than 100 million unique TCR beta sequences derived from some 170 million T cells. Overall study results and limits: Previously analyzed data showed that most TCR beta V segments were productive at a frequency of about 90% or about 30%.

Regarding donors, all were healthy bone marrow donors. The PCR ran on 60 Vbeta and 13 Jbeta primers. As originally analysed: The count from a later analysis was tens of millions of unique TCR beta chains, 9 million to 12 million of them shared. Profiling relied on immunoSEQ multiplex PCR, and the TCRdb table lists in-frame clones only, not all of them. D and trimming were read from the DNA, whereas the V and J calls and clone size are those reported in that table. The sample lists more than 85,000 clones; 60% to 85% were seen once. Comment on this clone: Its antigen is as yet unknown.

Trimming at V came to 0 bases and at J to 4 bases, leaving 9 bases not matched to a gene. CDR3 length: 17 amino acids. Germline-derived CDR1 and CDR2 are SGDLS and YYNGEE. The sequence derives from a woman in her sixties in good health and CMV-seropositive. Sequencing input: PBMCs. This rearrangement joins TRBV9 to TRBJ1-3, with 8 positions matching TRBD1. For the CDR3, the DNA is TGTGCCAGCAGCGTAGCGGGGACAGGCGCCCTGGGAAACACCATATATTTT. Protein product: CASSVAGTGALGNTIYF. Filled out from reference TRBV9 and TRBJ1-3, the complete variable domain reads DSGVTQTPKHLITATGQRVTLRCSPRSGDLSVYWYQQSLDQGLQFLIQYYNGEERAKGNILERFSAQQFPDLHSELNLSSLELGDSALYFCASSVAGTGALGNTIYFGEGSWLTVV.